The 24 T cell receptor beta chains below come from one sample, sequenced in a study of cytomegalovirus exposure and HLA in healthy donors (dated by TCRdb to 2015 to 2018). Library construction relied on the immunoSEQ multiplex PCR assay. As stored in TCRdb, this immuneACCESS dataset retains in-frame rearrangements with V and J assigned. A fraction of the clones does not appear; measured against another copy, unresolved V genes explain less than half of the discrepancy, and the remainder lacks a known reason. The sample data list around 260,000 clones, and roughly 87% of these were observed just once. 3% to 3.5% of the sample belongs to the ten largest clones. Source material: PBMCs. These receptors all come from a woman between 25 and 40 years old in good health and CMV-seronegative.

V gene TRBV4-3 combines with J gene TRBJ2-5; maybe TRBD2 (6 bases). Trimming left V 0 bases short and J 4 bases short, with 12 bases between. This CDR3 contains 15 residues. Germline V lookup: CDR1 LGHNA, CDR2 YSLEER. The CDR3 coding sequence is TGCGCCAGCAGCCAAGATTATTGGCGGGGAGAGACCCAGTACTTC. Its translation is CASSQDYWRGETQYF.

The chain couples TRBV28 to TRBJ1-1, with a weak D call TRBD1 (6 bases). This CDR3 spans 17 amino acids. Germline V gene lookup returns CDR1 MDHEN and CDR2 SYDVKM. Deletions cut 2 bases from V and 3 bases from J, with 19 bases between. Written as DNA, the CDR3 is TGTGCCAGCAGTTTACTCGAAACGGGGGGGCTGGACACTGAAGCTTTCTTT. It codes for CASSLLETGGLDTEAFF.

In the case of this clone: Other DNA sequences of this sample code for an identical CDR3. V and J are TRBV15 and TRBJ2-1, with D unclear. The V and J ends lost 2 bases and 5 bases respectively, with 1 base between them. Per the germline V gene, CDR1 is LNHNV and CDR2 is YYDKDF (reference sequence). The CDR3 loop spans 11 amino acids. The CDR3 bases are TGTGCCACCAGCAGAAACAATGAGCAGTTCTTC. Protein product: CATSRNNEQFF.

This sequence joins TRBV29-1 and TRBJ1-2, with TRBD1 as a possible D gene (6 bases). V dropped 5 bases and J dropped 4 bases, with 14 bases sitting between them. CDR3 length: 13 amino acids. Per germline, CDR1 SQVTM and CDR2 ANQGSEA. The CDR3 sequence is CSVTTGSPYGYTF. The CDR3 nucleotides are TGCAGCGTTACCACAGGGTCGCCCTATGGCTACACCTTC.

The V gene is TRBV6-5, the J gene TRBJ2-7, with D hard to call. V lost 2 bases and J lost 4, with 9 bases in between. The CDR3 spans 13 residues. The germline gives CDR1 MNHEY, CDR2 SVGAGI. This CDR3 reads CASSYGRGYEQYF. The CDR3 DNA sequence: TGTGCCAGCAGTTACGGTCGCGGATACGAGCAGTACTTC.

V is TRBV9 and J is TRBJ2-2, with 7 bases lining up with TRBD1. Germline CDR1 SGDLS, CDR2 YYNGEE. J lost 7 bases, V lost 4 bases, and 7 bases had no gene match. This CDR3 has 14 amino acids. DNA of the CDR3: TGTGCCAGCAGCATACAGGGGAAAAACGGGGAGCTGTTTTTT. Translating gives CASSIQGKNGELFF.

V is TRBV28 and J is TRBJ2-5, with TRBD2 matching over 12 bases. CDR1 and CDR2 from the germline V gene are MDHEN and SYDVKM. V gave up 4 bases and J gave up 4 bases; unmatched junction bases: 7. This CDR3 has 16 residues. The CDR3 DNA is TGTGCCAGCAGTTCTCGACTAGCGGGGGATCCAGAGACCCAGTACTTC. Its protein is CASSSRLAGDPETQYF.

The V and J genes are TRBV5-6 and TRBJ2-1; TRBD1 aligns across 8 bases. With 2 bases clipped from V and 4 bases from J, the junction kept 8 bases outside the gene matches. The CDR3 sequence is 16 residues long. Germline V gene data show CDR1 as SGHDT and CDR2 as YYEEEE. The CDR3 DNA sequence: TGTGCCAGCAGCTTAGCAGGACAGGGTTATTACAATGAGCAGTTCTTC. The encoded protein is CASSLAGQGYYNEQFF.

The chain has TRBV5-1 and TRBJ2-1; 13 nucleotides align to TRBD2. Germline CDR1 and CDR2: SGHRS and YFSETQ. CDR3 length: 17 amino acids. Losses at the gene ends were 0 bases for V and 8 bases for J; bases not matched to a gene: 8. The chain's CDR3 is CASSLAVWTSGSDEQFF. The CDR3 DNA reads TGCGCCAGCAGCTTGGCGGTATGGACTAGCGGGAGTGATGAGCAGTTCTTC. Drawing the rest from reference TRBV5-1 and TRBJ2-1, the complete variable domain is KAGVTQTPRYLIKTRGQQVTLSCSPISGHRSVSWYQQTPGQGLQFLFEYFSETQRNKGNFPGRFSGRQFSNSRSEMNVSTLELGDSALYLCASSLAVWTSGSDEQFFGPGTRLTVL.

This clone has just one count. V usage is TRBV29-1 and J usage is TRBJ2-1; D is possibly TRBD1 or TRBD2 (5 bases each). The CDR3 extends over 19 amino acids. The V gene lost 1 base and the J gene lost 3 bases, with 25 bases spanning the gap. Per the germline V gene, CDR1 is SQVTM and CDR2 is ANQGSEA. The CDR3: CSVEVWQGRGLGSYNEQFF. CDR3 coding DNA: TGCAGCGTTGAAGTTTGGCAGGGTCGAGGACTGGGAAGCTACAATGAGCAGTTCTTC.

The chain uses TRBV5-1 and TRBJ2-1; 7 bases line up with TRBD1. This CDR3 is built from 12 residues. Germline V gene lookup returns CDR1 SGHRS and CDR2 YFSETQ. The trim removed 5 bases at V and 5 bases at J, leaving 1 base unmatched. In nucleotides, the CDR3 is TGCGCCAGCAGAGGGACAGACAATGAGCAGTTCTTC. Translated, it gives CASRGTDNEQFF.

This clone has just a few counts. V usage is TRBV10-1 and J usage is TRBJ2-7, with D unresolved. V lost 5 bases and J 6 bases, leaving 11 bases between the germline ends. The germline gives CDR1 WNHNN, CDR2 SYGVQD (reference sequence). The CDR3 has 12 amino acids. The DNA of the CDR3 is TGCGCCAGCAGTCCAAGACACTTCGAGCAGTACTTC. This sequence encodes CASSPRHFEQYF.

CDR3 DNA sequence: TGTGCTAGTGGTTTGACCTCCTTAGGGCCCCAGCATTTT. Its translation is CASGLTSLGPQHF. The J gene is TRBJ1-5, the V gene TRBV12-5; D is ambiguous. V dropped 2 bases and J dropped 9 bases, with 11 bases sitting between them. CDR1 is LGHNT, CDR2 FRNRAP, per germline. This CDR3 is built from 13 residues.

V usage is TRBV25-1 and J usage is TRBJ2-2; D could derive from TRBD1 or TRBD2 (5 bases each). Deletions cut 7 bases from V and 5 bases from J, with 14 bases between. Germline loops: CDR1 MGHDK, CDR2 SYGVNS. The CDR3 contains 14 residues. For the CDR3, the DNA is TGTGCCAGCAATCCGGGACCAGGGACCGGGGAGCTGTTTTTT. It translates to CASNPGPGTGELFF.

The V and J genes are TRBV5-4 and TRBJ2-7; 7 nucleotides agree with TRBD1. Trimming cost V 4 bases and J 3 bases; bases outside gene matches: 7. Germline CDR1 and CDR2: SGHNT and YYREEE (reference sequence). There are 14 residues in the CDR3. The CDR3 nucleotides are TGTGCCAGCAGCCCTCGGACAGGCTTCTACGAGCAGTACTTC. Translating it yields CASSPRTGFYEQYF.

This clone was recorded only once. This chain joins TRBV27 and TRBJ2-1; D gene uncertain. This CDR3 is built from 11 residues. Germline-derived CDR1 and CDR2 are MNHEY and SMNVEV (reference sequence). Trimming shortened V by 6 bases and J by 10 bases, and 10 bases separated the two germline ends. The CDR3 reads CASSREAEQFF. CDR3 sequence (DNA): TGTGCCAGCAGCCGCGAAGCAGAGCAGTTCTTC.

As for this clone: This same CDR3 is encoded by further DNA sequences in the sample. This rearrangement joins TRBV6-5 to TRBJ2-7, with 9 bases matching TRBD1. Germline V gene sequence: CDR1 MNHEY, CDR2 SVGAGI. This CDR3 has 14 amino acids. Trimming took 4 bases from V and 0 from J; bases not matched to a gene: 1. The CDR3 nucleotides read TGTGCCAGCAGTTTGGACAGGGGCTCCTACGAGCAGTACTTC. It codes for CASSLDRGSYEQYF.

The genes are TRBV27 and TRBJ1-1, with D possibly TRBD1 on 5 matching bases. The germline V gene encodes CDR1 MNHEY and CDR2 SMNVEV (reference sequence). CDR3 length: 17 residues. The V end was cut by 5 bases, the J end by 0 bases, with 19 bases between. CDR3 residues: CASSPRLSRGLNTEAFF. DNA of the CDR3: TGTGCCAGCAGTCCCCGACTCTCAAGGGGTTTGAACACTGAAGCTTTCTTT.

This clone has just one count. The genes are TRBV11-2 and TRBJ2-1; D not certain. Trimming shortened V by 0 bases and J by 3 bases, and 12 bases separated the two germline ends. Germline V gene lookup returns CDR1 SGHAT and CDR2 FQNNGV. There are 16 residues in the CDR3. CDR3 amino acids: CASSLDPRQNYNEQFF. CDR3 bases: TGTGCCAGCAGCTTAGATCCTAGGCAGAACTACAATGAGCAGTTCTTC.

The table lists this clone with a few counts. The chain combines TRBV11-3 with TRBJ2-2, with a weak D call TRBD1 (6 bases). The length of the CDR3 is 14 residues. Trimming stripped 3 bases from V and 4 bases from J, with 9 bases between. Looked up from germline, CDR1 is SGHNT and CDR2 is YENEEA. As DNA, the CDR3 is TGTGCCAGCAGCTTGAGGACAGTCACCGGGGAGCTGTTTTTT. Amino acid sequence: CASSLRTVTGELFF.

The chain combines TRBV5-1 with TRBJ2-3, with D possibly matching TRBD1 (6 bases). This CDR3 spans 16 amino acids. The germline CDR1 and CDR2 sequences are SGHRS and YFSETQ. The V end lost 0 bases, the J end lost 4 bases, and 15 bases lay between the germline ends. CDR3 bases: TGCGCCAGCAGCTTGGTCGGGGTAGGGGGTTCAGATACGCAGTATTTT. Its translation is CASSLVGVGGSDTQYF.

The chain links TRBV14 to TRBJ2-2, with D possibly being TRBD1 (6 bases). The V gene's germline CDR1 is SGHDN and CDR2 FVKESK. The CDR3 runs 12 residues. Trimming cost V 5 bases and J 6 bases, with 7 bases left between them. The CDR3 bases are TGTGCCAGCAGCTCAGGGGCCGGGGAGCTGTTTTTT. Translation: CASSSGAGELFF. Based on the CDR3 plus reference TRBV14 and TRBJ2-2, the full variable domain is EAGVTQFPSHSVIEKGQTVTLRCDPISGHDNLYWYRRVMGKEIKFLLHFVKESKQDESGMPNNRFLAERTGGTYSTLKVQPAELEDSGVYFCASSSGAGELFFGEGSRLTVL.

The chain couples TRBV6-5 to TRBJ2-7, with 8 positions matching TRBD1. The trim removed 2 bases at V and 2 bases at J, leaving 2 bases unmatched. This CDR3 has 14 amino acids. From germline, CDR1 is MNHEY and CDR2 SVGAGI. CDR3 in DNA: TGTGCCAGCAGTTACAGGGACAGGACCTACGAGCAGTACTTC. Protein product: CASSYRDRTYEQYF.

The chain employs TRBV15 and TRBJ2-1; TRBD2 is a possible D gene (5 bases). Germline V CDR1 and CDR2: LNHNV, YYDKDF (reference sequence). The CDR3 is 20 residues long. The V and J ends lost 1 base and 8 bases respectively, with 30 bases between them. The CDR3 sequence is CATSRGSSAAGSPDDDEQFF. CDR3 DNA sequence: TGTGCCACCAGCAGAGGATCTTCCGCTGCTGGGAGTCCCGACGATGATGAGCAGTTCTTC.